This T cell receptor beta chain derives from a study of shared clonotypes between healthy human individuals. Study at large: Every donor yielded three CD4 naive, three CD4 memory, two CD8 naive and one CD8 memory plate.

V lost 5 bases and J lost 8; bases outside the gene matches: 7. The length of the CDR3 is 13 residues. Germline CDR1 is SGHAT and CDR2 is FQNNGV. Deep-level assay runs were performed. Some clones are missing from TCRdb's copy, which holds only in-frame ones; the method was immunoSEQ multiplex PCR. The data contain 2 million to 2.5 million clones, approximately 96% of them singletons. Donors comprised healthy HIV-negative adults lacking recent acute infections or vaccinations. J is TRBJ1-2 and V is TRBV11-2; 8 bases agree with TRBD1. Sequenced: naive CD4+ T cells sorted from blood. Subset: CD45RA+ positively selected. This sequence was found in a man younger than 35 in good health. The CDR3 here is CASSPRQGHGYTF. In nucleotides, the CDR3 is TGTGCCAGCAGCCCAAGACAGGGGCACGGCTACACCTTC.